This T cell receptor beta chain is from a study of cytomegalovirus exposure and HLA in healthy donors. Study-wide results and limits: HLA restriction was apparent for most CMV-associated TCR beta chains in a later analysis.

PCR involved 60 Vbeta and 13 Jbeta primers. The assay was immunoSEQ multiplex PCR, and TCRdb's table has in-frame clones only and misses some. This sample has around 140,000 clones, with roughly 80% found just once. This clone has just a few counts. Its antigen is still unknown. Sequencing was done on a sample of PBMCs. This TCR came from a woman in her 30s in good health and CMV-seronegative.

The CDR3 here is CASSRGPGSGNEQFF. CDR3 coding DNA: TGTGCCAGCAGCCGGGGTCCAGGAAGCGGGAATGAGCAGTTCTTC. The J gene is TRBJ2-1, the V gene TRBV11-2; tentative D call: TRBD2 (6 bases). Deletions cut 5 bases from V and 7 bases from J, with 18 bases between. Germline V lookup: CDR1 SGHAT, CDR2 FQNNGV. This CDR3 contains 15 residues.